This is a list of T cell receptor beta chains from one sample in a study of identical twins. TCRdb re-derived calls from the 5' RACE reads in MiXCR, one entry per CDR3 protein. The sample records over 600,000 distinct CDR3 sequences, over 20% being singletons. This sample was shared with a second study, whose subject was T cells expressing NK-cell markers.

The specimen sequenced was PBMCs. Receptors originate from a young woman in good health. Each CDR3 is given with its conserved first and last residue. A D gene is named only where the DNA matches it firmly. Clone size, where shown, is once, few, many, or a class for clones that have expanded.

>TRBJ2-5|NA|many|TRBV29-1
TGCAGCGTGGGAGGGGGAGCGGAGACCCAGTACTTC
CSVGGGAETQYF
>TRBJ1-1|NA|few|TRBV6-1
TGTGCCAGCACGGCCGCAAACATGAACACTGAAGCTTTCTTT
CASTAANMNTEAFF
>TRBJ2-2|TRBD1|NA|TRBV20-1
TGCTGTGCTAGATCCGTCATACAGGGGGCAGGGGGGGAGCTGTTTTTT
CCARSVIQGAGGELFF
>TRBJ2-1|TRBD2|NA|TRBV20-1
TGCAGTGCCGTACTAGCGGGGGGGAACCACTACAATGAGCAGTTCTTC
CSAVLAGGNHYNEQFF
>TRBJ2-3|NA|NA|TRBV24-1
TGTGCCACCGGGTCGGGGATAACCGATACGCAGTATTTT
CATGSGITDTQYF
>TRBJ2-2|TRBD1|NA|TRBV27
TGTGCCAGCAGCTCCCGTAGGACAGGGTGGACCGGGGAGCTGTTTTTT
CASSSRRTGWTGELFF
>TRBJ1-3|NA|few|TRBV9
TGTGCCAGCAGCGTAGGGCTATACGGAAACACCATATATTTT
CASSVGLYGNTIYF
>TRBJ2-1|NA|NA|TRBV5-5
TGTGCCAGCAGCTTGGATACAAGGATTGAGCAGTTCTTC
CASSLDTRIEQFF
>TRBJ1-5|TRBD1|NA|TRBV6-1
TGTGCCAGCAGTGTACAGGGGGGGACCCAGCATTTT
CASSVQGGTQHF
>TRBJ2-2|NA|many|TRBV29-1
TGCAGCGTTGAACAGGGCACCGGGGAGCTGTTTTTT
CSVEQGTGELFF
>TRBJ2-7|NA|NA|TRBV12-3/TRBV12-4
TGTGCCAGCAGCGCCGGAGGGTTCGAGCAGTACTTC
CASSAGGFEQYF
>TRBJ1-1|NA|few|TRBV9
TGTGCCAGCAGCCACAGTAGGTCGGGGGCGAAGGACACTGAAGCTTTCTTT
CASSHSRSGAKDTEAFF
>TRBJ2-3|NA|NA|TRBV5-1
TGCGCCAGCAGCTTGGAGGGACCCGATAGAGATACGCAGTATTTT
CASSLEGPDRDTQYF
>TRBJ2-2|NA|few|TRBV12-3/TRBV12-4
TGTGCCAGCAATTATTACGGCGACACCGGGGAGCTGTTTTTT
CASNYYGDTGELFF
>TRBJ2-4|TRBD2|NA|TRBV20-1
TGCAGTGCTGGGTTAATTATAGCGGGGGGCAGGACCAAAAACATTCAGTACTTC
CSAGLIIAGGRTKNIQYF
>TRBJ2-7|NA|once|TRBV6-1
TGTGCCAGCAGTGGGTACAGGGAGTCCTACGAGCAGTACTTC
CASSGYRESYEQYF
>TRBJ2-3|NA|few|TRBV20-1
TGCAGTGCCCCGGACATTCAACTAAGCACAGATACGCAGTATTTT
CSAPDIQLSTDTQYF
>TRBJ1-5|NA|NA|TRBV5-1
TGCGCCAGCCCCCTTCGGGCACCCGGGCCCCAGCATTTT
CASPLRAPGPQHF
>TRBJ1-1|TRBD1|NA|TRBV10-3
TGTGCCATCAGTGAGACTTCAGGGGGCACTGAAGCTTTCTTT
CAISETSGGTEAFF
>TRBJ2-3|NA|few|TRBV6-2/TRBV6-3
TGTGCCAGCAGTTACCGGCGAGACAGCACAGATACGCAGTATTTT
CASSYRRDSTDTQYF
>TRBJ2-1|NA|few|TRBV3-1
TGTGCCAGCAGCTCATCCGGGGCTTTCAATGAGCAGTTCTTC
CASSSSGAFNEQFF
>TRBJ2-1|NA|NA|TRBV5-1
TGCGCCAGCAGCAGAGGGACCGTCGGCGAGCAGTTCTTC
CASSRGTVGEQFF
>TRBJ1-1|TRBD1|few|TRBV12-3/TRBV12-4
TGTGCCAGCAGACTACCGGGACAGCTTAGGGAAGCTTTCTTT
CASRLPGQLREAFF
>TRBJ2-3|TRBD2|NA|TRBV6-1
TGTACTAGCGGGAGAAGGACAGATACGCAGTATTTT
CTSGRRTDTQYF
>TRBJ2-1|TRBD2|many|TRBV5-1
TGCGCCAGCAGCTTGGGAGCGGGGTCCTACAATGAGCAGTTCTTC
CASSLGAGSYNEQFF
>TRBJ2-1|NA|NA|TRBV7-9
TGTGCCACCCCGGCTGGCTCCTACAATGAGCAGTTCTTC
CATPAGSYNEQFF
>TRBJ1-2|NA|few|TRBV7-2
TGTGCCAGCAGCATCACAGGGAGCGGCTACACCTTC
CASSITGSGYTF
>TRBJ2-4|NA|few|TRBV29-1
TGCAGCGTTGCCTGGGCAGGGCTTGAGGGGATTCAGTACTTC
CSVAWAGLEGIQYF
>TRBJ2-7|NA|few|TRBV3-1
TGTGCCAGCAGCCAACAGGGACGAATTAGCTACGAGCAGTACTTC
CASSQQGRISYEQYF
>TRBJ2-2|TRBD2|NA|TRBV20-1
TGCAGTGCTAGAGGGGGGGGTAGCGGGAGGTTCAACACCGGGGAGCTGTTTTTT
CSARGGGSGRFNTGELFF
>TRBJ2-5|NA|NA|TRBV20-1
TGCAGAGCGGGACAAGTGTTAGAGACCCAGTACTTC
CRAGQVLETQYF
>TRBJ2-7|NA|few|TRBV9
TGTGCCAGCAGCGTAGCTCCGGGGAGATATTACGAGCAGTACTTC
CASSVAPGRYYEQYF
>TRBJ2-2|TRBD2|few|TRBV20-1
TGCAGTGCTCCAGAGACTAGCGGGGCGGCCGGGGAGCTGTTTTTT
CSAPETSGAAGELFF
>TRBJ2-1|NA|NA|TRBV20-1
TGCAGTGCTAGACACCATGGGGAGGAGGGGAATGAGCAGTTCTTC
CSARHHGEEGNEQFF
>TRBJ2-7|NA|NA|TRBV20-1
TGCAGTGCTAGCCCCCCCCGGGGGAGCCTCGAGCAGTACTTC
CSASPPRGSLEQYF
>TRBJ2-1|NA|few|TRBV20-1
TGCAGTGCACGTAAGACAGGTTGGGTTGATGAGCAGTTCTTC
CSARKTGWVDEQFF
>TRBJ2-3|NA|NA|TRBV5-5
TGTGCCAGCAGCTTAGTAGCGGATGCGGCAGATACGCAGTATTTT
CASSLVADAADTQYF
>TRBJ2-2|NA|NA|TRBV5-1
TGCGCCAGCAGCGGGACCTTGACGTGGGGGGAGCTGTTTTTT
CASSGTLTWGELFF
>TRBJ2-2|NA|many|TRBV15
TGTGCCACCAGCAGAGGACGGGAAAACACCGGGGAGCTGTTTTTT
CATSRGRENTGELFF
>TRBJ2-7|NA|NA|TRBV5-5
TGTGCCAGCAGCGGGGGGTTGTACGAGCAGTACTTC
CASSGGLYEQYF